This T cell receptor (beta chain) appears in the sequencing data of a study of T cells in Graves' hyperthyroidism and ophthalmopathy. This clonotype has ten or more counts. Across 18 months, stable Graves' hyperthyroidism was marked by no progression to ophthalmopathy. The CDR3 regions of TCR beta were amplified from RNA transcripts. HTBI primers were the set used in a first-round RT-PCR of the TCR CDR3. Via MiXCR, TCRdb re-called the multiplex PCR reads, giving one row per CDR3 protein. The sample lists approximately 520,000 distinct CDR3 sequences, less than 25% seen once, with more than 20% in the top ten. Germline V CDR1 and CDR2: MNHEY, SVGAGI. Trimming removed 5 bases at V and 3 bases at J, with 10 bases between. This CDR3 is 13 amino acids long.

This chain joins TRBV6-5 and TRBJ1-1; TRBD1 is a possible D gene (5 bases). The source of this sequence is a man younger than 30 with Graves' hyperthyroidism. The specimen was blood. For the CDR3, the DNA is TGTGCCAGCAGTATAAGGGGTGACACTGAAGCTTTCTTT. Its protein is CASSIRGDTEAFF.